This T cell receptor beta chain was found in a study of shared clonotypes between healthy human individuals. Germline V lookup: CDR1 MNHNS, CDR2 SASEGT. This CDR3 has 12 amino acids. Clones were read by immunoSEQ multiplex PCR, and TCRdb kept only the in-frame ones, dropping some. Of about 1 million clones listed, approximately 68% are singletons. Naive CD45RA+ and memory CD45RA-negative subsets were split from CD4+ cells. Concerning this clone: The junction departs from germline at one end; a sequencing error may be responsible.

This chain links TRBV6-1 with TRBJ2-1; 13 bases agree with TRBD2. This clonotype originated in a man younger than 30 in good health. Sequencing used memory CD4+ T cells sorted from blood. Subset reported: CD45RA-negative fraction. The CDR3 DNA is TGTGCCAGCAGTGAAAGGGGACTAGCGGGGATCTTC. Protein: CASSERGLAGIF.